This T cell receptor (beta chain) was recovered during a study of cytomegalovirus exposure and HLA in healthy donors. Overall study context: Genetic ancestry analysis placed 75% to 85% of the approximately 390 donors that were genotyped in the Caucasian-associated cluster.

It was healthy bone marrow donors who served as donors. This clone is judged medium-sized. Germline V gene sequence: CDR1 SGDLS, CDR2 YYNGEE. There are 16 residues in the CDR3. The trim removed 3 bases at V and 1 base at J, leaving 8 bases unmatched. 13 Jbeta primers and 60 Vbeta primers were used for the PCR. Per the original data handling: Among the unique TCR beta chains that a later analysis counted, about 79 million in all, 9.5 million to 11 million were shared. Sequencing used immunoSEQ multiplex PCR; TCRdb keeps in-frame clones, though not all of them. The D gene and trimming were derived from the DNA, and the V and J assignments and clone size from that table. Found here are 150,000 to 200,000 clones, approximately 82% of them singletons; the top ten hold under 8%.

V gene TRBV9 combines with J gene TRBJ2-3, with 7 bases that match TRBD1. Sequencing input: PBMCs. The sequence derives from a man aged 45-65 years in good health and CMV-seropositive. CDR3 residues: CASSDPTGSGTDTQYF. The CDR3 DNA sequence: TGTGCCAGCAGCGATCCGACAGGGTCGGGCACAGATACGCAGTATTTT.